The next 28 T cell receptor beta chains were all read from a single sample in a study of shared clonotypes between healthy human individuals. Clones were read by immunoSEQ multiplex PCR, and TCRdb kept only the in-frame ones, dropping some. The sample includes under 1,100,000 clones, around 78% of them seen just once. The sample was memory CD4+ T cells from PBMCs. This sample's subset: CD45RA-negative fraction. These receptors all come from a man between 18 and 29 years old in good health. Some clones in this sample may be carry-over from other donors' samples.

CDR3 coding DNA: TGTGCCAGCAGTGCCCAGACTAGCGGATCGTACGAGCAGTACTTC. Encoded protein: CASSAQTSGSYEQYF. The chain combines TRBV6-1 with TRBJ2-7; 9 bases match TRBD2. Germline CDR1 reads MNHNS; CDR2 reads SASEGT. With 4 bases clipped from V and 4 bases from J, the junction kept 8 bases outside the gene matches. The CDR3 covers 15 residues.

The chain has TRBV7-9 and TRBJ2-7; 8 bases are a match to TRBD1. Germline CDR1 and CDR2: SEHNR and FQNEAQ (reference sequence). J gave up 4 bases and V 5 bases, and 10 bases lay outside the gene matches. The length of the CDR3 is 15 residues. The CDR3 DNA follows: TGTGCCAGCAGCACAGCAGGGACAGGACTTTACGAGCAGTACTTC. Protein product: CASSTAGTGLYEQYF.

This chain uses TRBV29-1 with TRBJ1-3; D perhaps matches TRBD1 (6 bases). Looked up from germline, CDR1 is SQVTM and CDR2 is ANQGSEA. This CDR3 contains 12 residues. The CDR3 DNA is TGCAGTACCAGGGGCTCTGGAAACACCATATATTTT. Encoded protein: CSTRGSGNTIYF.

V usage is TRBV11-3 and J usage is TRBJ2-7; tentatively, D is TRBD1 (5 bases). Germline CDR1 reads SGHNT; CDR2 reads YENEEA. Trimming stripped 4 bases from V and 6 bases from J, with 16 bases between. The CDR3 contains 14 residues. CDR3 in amino acids: CASSSSTAPGEQYF. CDR3 DNA: TGTGCCAGCAGCTCGTCGACAGCTCCTGGCGAGCAGTACTTC.

With regard to this clone: A much more abundant neighbour one base away suggests this may be a read error. This sample includes further DNA sequences coding for the same CDR3. The CDR3 loop reads CSGGSGKNIQYF. CDR3 nucleotide sequence: TGCAGCGGGGGTAGTGGCAAAAACATTCAGTACTTC. This rearrangement joins TRBV29-1 to TRBJ2-4, with D hard to call. This CDR3 region has 12 residues. V lost 7 bases to trimming and J lost 3 bases, with 10 bases between them. From germline, CDR1 is SQVTM and CDR2 ANQGSEA.

This chain uses TRBV6-5 with TRBJ2-3, with a weak D call TRBD2 (5 bases). The germline gives CDR1 MNHEY, CDR2 SVGAGI. V was cut by 7 bases and J by 3 bases, with 8 bases left in between. This CDR3 has 12 residues. CDR3 in amino acids: CASTDSTDTQYF. CDR3 nucleotide sequence: TGTGCCAGCACGGACTCTACAGATACGCAGTATTTT.

The V call is TRBV10-3, the J call TRBJ2-5, with TRBD1 matching 9 bases. This CDR3 has 15 amino acids. The J segment lost 5 bases and the V segment lost 4 bases, leaving 8 bases of the junction unmatched. Germline assignment: CDR1 ENHRY and CDR2 SYGVKD. This CDR3 is CAISANTGGVETQYF. The CDR3, as DNA: TGTGCCATCAGTGCGAATACAGGGGGCGTTGAGACCCAGTACTTC.

The chain carries TRBV6-1 and TRBJ1-1; tentatively, D is TRBD1 (5 bases). The ends were cut back, 5 bases at V and 5 bases at J, with 15 bases in the middle. Germline V gene sequence: CDR1 MNHNS, CDR2 SASEGT. CDR3 length: 14 amino acids. The CDR3 DNA reads as TGTGCCAGCAGTCGAAACGGGGGGGGGACTGAAGCTTTCTTT. This translates into CASSRNGGGTEAFF.

V is TRBV5-1 and J is TRBJ2-5, with D perhaps TRBD1 or TRBD2 (7 bases each). V shed 4 bases and J shed 4 bases, with 17 bases lying between them. CDR1 is SGHRS and CDR2 is YFSETQ in the germline V gene. This CDR3 region has 15 residues. CDR3 bases: TGCGCCAGCAGCCCTCAGGGGGGGGCTGCAGAGACCCAGTACTTC. It translates to CASSPQGGAAETQYF. The full variable domain, its missing parts supplied by reference TRBV5-1 and TRBJ2-5, is KAGVTQTPRYLIKTRGQQVTLSCSPISGHRSVSWYQQTPGQGLQFLFEYFSETQRNKGNFPGRFSGRQFSNSRSEMNVSTLELGDSALYLCASSPQGGAAETQYFGPGTRLLVL.

The chain recombines TRBV10-2 with TRBJ1-1; no clear D gene. The CDR3 covers 13 residues. Germline V lookup: CDR1 WSHSY, CDR2 SAAADI. V was cut by 5 bases and J by 3 bases, with 10 bases left in between. The CDR3 DNA reads as TGCGCCAGCAGTTATGGGATACACACTGAAGCTTTCTTT. As protein: CASSYGIHTEAFF.

The rearrangement joins TRBV5-8 to TRBJ2-3; no clear D gene. This CDR3 is built from 14 residues. Germline lookup yields CDR1 SGHTS and CDR2 YDEGEE. V was shortened by 2 bases and J by 7 bases, with 14 bases between the two germline ends. The CDR3 bases are TGTGCCAGCAGCTTTGCGCCGACGGGCAATACGCAGTATTTT. It yields the protein CASSFAPTGNTQYF.

The table lists this clone with many counts. This chain joins TRBV5-1 and TRBJ2-5, with TRBD1 matching 7 bases. The CDR3 has 12 amino acids. Germline V gene lookup returns CDR1 SGHRS and CDR2 YFSETQ. Germline trimming cut 3 bases from V and 5 bases from J; bases unmatched to any gene: 1. CDR3 in DNA: TGCGCCAGCAGCTCACAGGGGGAGACCCAGTACTTC. Amino acid sequence: CASSSQGETQYF.

CDR3 bases: TGTGCCAGCAGCCAGGGACAGGGAACAGATACGCAGTATTTT. Protein product: CASSQGQGTDTQYF. V gene TRBV11-2 combines with J gene TRBJ2-3, with 9 bases matching TRBD1. V gave up 5 bases and J gave up 3 bases; unmatched junction bases: 3. Germline CDR1 and CDR2: SGHAT and FQNNGV. The CDR3 runs 14 residues.

The chain uses TRBV6-4 and TRBJ2-1; 7 bases agree with TRBD1. This CDR3 has 12 residues. The germline V gene has CDR1 MRHNA and CDR2 SNTAGT. Unmatched junction bases numbered 3, after V lost 2 bases and J lost 11 bases. The chain's CDR3 is CASSDRQGKQFF. CDR3 bases: TGTGCCAGCAGTGACAGACAGGGTAAGCAGTTCTTC.

In this sample, this clone turned up once. The chain combines TRBV4-2 with TRBJ2-7; 11 bases fit TRBD2. The last part of the DNA fits TRBJ2-5 better; the J call may be wrong. The CDR3 sequence is 17 residues long. Germline V CDR1 and CDR2: LGHNA, YNFKEQ. The chain's CDR3 is CASSQGASGGTQETQYF. The DNA of the CDR3 is TGTGCCAGCAGCCAAGGAGCTAGCGGGGGGACCCAAGAGACCCAGTACTTC.

This clone was counted a few times. For the CDR3, the DNA is TGCAGCGTTTCGACGGACGGGACCGGGGAGCTGTTTTTT. Its protein product is CSVSTDGTGELFF. The rearrangement links TRBV29-1 to TRBJ2-2, with D unclear. V lost 5 bases, J lost 5 bases, and 12 bases lay in between. The CDR3 consists of 13 residues. Germline-derived CDR1 and CDR2 are SQVTM and ANQGSEA.

The chain links TRBV7-8 to TRBJ1-5; D unclear. CDR1 and CDR2 (germline): SGHVS, FQNEAQ. Trimming cost V 1 base and J 0 bases, with 10 bases left between them. The CDR3 runs to 16 residues. The CDR3 DNA reads as TGTGCCAGCAGCTTAGGAGGGAGGAATAGCAATCAGCCCCAGCATTTT. It encodes CASSLGGRNSNQPQHF. Supplemented by reference TRBV7-8 and TRBJ1-5, the full variable domain reads GAGVSQSPRYKVAKRGQDVALRCDPISGHVSLFWYQQALGQGPEFLTYFQNEAQLDKSGLPSDRFFAERPEGSVSTLKIQRTQQEDSAVYLCASSLGGRNSNQPQHFGDGTRLSIL.

The chain joins TRBV7-3 to TRBJ1-5, with no clear D. The CDR3 totals 13 residues. V dropped 2 bases and J dropped 6 bases, with 8 bases sitting between them. Germline V gene sequence: CDR1 SGHTA, CDR2 FQGTGA. The CDR3 here is CASSLGGSQPQHF. The CDR3 bases are TGTGCCAGCAGCTTAGGCGGGAGTCAGCCCCAGCATTTT. Supplemented by reference TRBV7-3 and TRBJ1-5, the full variable domain reads GAGVSQTPSNKVTEKGKYVELRCDPISGHTALYWYRQSLGQGPEFLIYFQGTGAADDSGLPNDRFFAVRPEGSVSTLKIQRTERGDSAVYLCASSLGGSQPQHFGDGTRLSIL.

The chain recombines TRBV7-8 with TRBJ1-5; D gene ambiguous. V lost 5 bases, J lost 4 bases, and 12 bases lay in between. Germline V CDR1 and CDR2: SGHVS, FQNEAQ. The CDR3 length is 14 residues. The CDR3 DNA sequence: TGTGCCAGCAGCCCCGTAGGTTGGAATCAGCCCCAGCATTTT. This translates into CASSPVGWNQPQHF.

This clone was found a few times. The chain joins TRBV2 to TRBJ1-5, with a weak D call TRBD1 (5 bases). V lost 5 bases and J lost 0, with 11 bases in between. The CDR3 is 15 residues long. The germline V gene has CDR1 SNHLY and CDR2 FYNNEI. This chain's CDR3 is CASSRGDYSNQPQHF. CDR3 nucleotides: TGTGCCAGCAGTCGGGGGGATTATAGCAATCAGCCCCAGCATTTT.

The rearrangement joins TRBV7-8 to TRBJ2-1; the match to TRBD2 covers 8 bases. Germline V gene sequence: CDR1 SGHVS, CDR2 FQNEAQ. CDR3 length: 17 residues. V lost 5 bases to trimming and J lost 11 bases; unmatched junction nucleotides: 20. The CDR3 coding sequence is TGTGCCAGCAGCCCGAGCATAGCGGGAAGTGAGTTCGTGAAGCAGTTCTTC. Its translation is CASSPSIAGSEFVKQFF.

As regards this clone: Other DNA sequences in this sample translate to the same CDR3. The chain combines TRBV7-3 with TRBJ1-1; the match to TRBD1 covers 9 bases. Germline trimming cut 2 bases from V and 2 bases from J; bases unmatched to any gene: 3. This CDR3 has 15 residues. Germline values: CDR1 SGHTA, CDR2 FQGTGA. This CDR3 is CASSLLGQGNTEAFF. CDR3 DNA: TGTGCCAGCAGCTTACTGGGACAGGGTAACACTGAAGCTTTCTTT.

This sequence joins TRBV28 and TRBJ2-7, with 8 bases fitting TRBD1. V shed 7 bases, J shed 2 bases, and the junction held 10 bases outside the gene matches. The CDR3 spans 15 residues. Germline V gene data show CDR1 as MDHEN and CDR2 as SYDVKM. CDR3 residues: CASKQTGQGTYEQYF. Here the CDR3 DNA reads TGTGCCAGCAAACAAACAGGACAGGGCACCTACGAGCAGTACTTC.

About this clone: A much bigger clone sits one base away, suggesting this may be a read error. This chain uses TRBV5-3 with TRBJ2-3; maybe TRBD2 (6 bases). TRBV5-3 is labeled an ORF, and its function is uncertain. With 4 bases removed from V and 6 bases from J, the gap between germline ends came to 18 bases. This CDR3 has 15 residues. The CDR3 DNA is TGTGCCAGAAGCAAGACCGGGACTGGTCCGGATACGCAGTATTTT. It is translated as CARSKTGTGPDTQYF.

The chain combines TRBV5-5 with TRBJ2-1; no firm D call. Per the germline V gene, CDR1 is SGHKS and CDR2 is YYEKEE (reference sequence). The CDR3 spans 14 residues. The V end was cut by 4 bases, the J end by 2 bases, with 10 bases between. The CDR3 loop is CASSRFGPYNEQFF. The CDR3 coding sequence is TGTGCCAGCAGCCGATTTGGACCCTACAATGAGCAGTTCTTC.

This chain joins TRBV6-1 and TRBJ2-3; D unresolved. CDR3 size: 12 residues. The germline V and J ends were trimmed by 7 bases and 4 bases, with 9 bases remaining between them. In germline, CDR1 is MNHNS, CDR2 SASEGT. The CDR3 DNA is TGTGCCAGCAAGGGTCCGGCAGATACGCAGTATTTT. Amino acids: CASKGPADTQYF.

The chain has TRBV7-9 and TRBJ1-5; 8 nucleotides align to TRBD1. The CDR3 sequence is 17 residues long. V dropped 1 base and J dropped 4; count of bases not matched to a gene: 9. CDR1 and CDR2 (germline): SEHNR, FQNEAQ (reference sequence). The CDR3 DNA reads as TGTGCCAGCAGCTTAGGCGGCGACAGGGGCCAGAATCAGCCCCAGCATTTT. This sequence encodes CASSLGGDRGQNQPQHF.

This chain uses TRBV19 with TRBJ1-1; no clear D. This CDR3 spans 13 amino acids. Per germline, CDR1 LNHDA and CDR2 SQIVND (reference sequence). With 4 bases removed from V and 1 base from J, the gap between germline ends came to 7 bases. CDR3 region: CASSRKRNTEAFF. The DNA for the CDR3 is TGTGCCAGTAGTAGAAAGCGGAACACTGAAGCTTTCTTT.